The rows below give T cell receptor beta chains drawn from one sample of a study of cytomegalovirus exposure and HLA in healthy donors. Measured with immunoSEQ multiplex PCR; TCRdb has only the in-frame clones, and not every one. The sample has 120,000 to 150,000 clones, almost 80% seen once; the top ten hold just under 1%. Sequenced sample: PBMCs. The receptors derive from a man aged 18-30 years in good health and CMV-seronegative. The CDR3 runs from the conserved cysteine through the conserved F or W. D genes are given only for firm matches. For some rows the clone size is stated as once, few or many, or as a class when expanded; others skip it.

j_gene | d_gene | abundance | v_gene | len | CDR3aa | CDR3nt
TRBJ2-5 | - | few | TRBV6-1 | 15 | CASSEAGRKQETQYF | TGTGCCAGCAGTGAAGCGGGCAGAAAACAAGAGACCCAGTACTTC
TRBJ1-2 | - | - | TRBV30 | 14 | CAWSIGGGKYGYTF | TGTGCCTGGAGCATAGGGGGTGGCAAGTATGGCTACACCTTC
TRBJ1-6 | - | - | TRBV11-2 | 19 | CASSSYPPGSLLNNSPLHF | TGTGCCAGCAGCTCCTACCCCCCCGGGAGCTTATTGAACAATTCACCCCTCCACTTT
TRBJ2-7 | TRBD1 | - | TRBV18 | 14 | CASSLQGGTYEQYF | TGTGCCAGCTCCTTACAGGGGGGCACCTACGAGCAGTACTTC
TRBJ1-6 | - | - | TRBV4-1 | 16 | CASSPSGSSYNSPLHF | TGCGCCAGCAGTCCCAGTGGGAGCTCCTATAATTCACCCCTCCACTTT
TRBJ2-1 | TRBD1 | - | TRBV30 | 13 | CALSQGAFSEQFF | TGTGCCCTGTCCCAGGGGGCATTTAGTGAGCAGTTCTTC
TRBJ2-7 | - | - | TRBV6-6 | 15 | CASSAAGTPLREQYF | TGTGCCAGCAGCGCCGCCGGGACACCTTTAAGGGAGCAGTACTTC
TRBJ1-1 | - | few | TRBV4-3 | 16 | CASSLKSQGPNTEAFF | TGCGCCAGCAGCCTTAAGAGTCAGGGGCCGAACACTGAAGCTTTCTTT
TRBJ2-1 | TRBD2 | - | TRBV7-2 | 12 | CASSMTSGEQFF | TGTGCCAGCAGCATGACTAGCGGGGAGCAGTTCTTC
TRBJ2-1 | TRBD1 | - | TRBV27 | 13 | CASRGQPYNEQFF | TGTGCCAGCAGGGGACAGCCTTACAATGAGCAGTTCTTC
TRBJ1-1 | - | - | TRBV4-3 | 14 | CASSQGAGNTEAFF | TGCGCCAGCAGCCAAGGTGCCGGTAACACTGAAGCTTTCTTT
TRBJ2-2 | - | - | TRBV18 | 15 | CASSPTSLNTGELFF | TGTGCCAGCTCACCAACTAGCTTGAACACCGGGGAGCTGTTTTTT
TRBJ1-5 | TRBD1 | - | TRBV7-8 | 14 | CASSLPGQPVPQHF | TGTGCCAGCAGCCTTCCGGGACAGCCCGTGCCCCAGCATTTT
TRBJ2-1 | - | - | TRBV27 | 15 | CASRTTRESYNEQFF | TGTGCCAGCAGAACTACTAGGGAGTCCTACAATGAGCAGTTCTTC
TRBJ2-7 | - | - | TRBV7-8 | 13 | CASSSMSSYEQYF | TGTGCCAGCAGTTCTATGAGCTCCTACGAGCAGTACTTC
TRBJ2-3 | - | - | TRBV7-6 | 15 | CASTPIRLRTDTQYF | TGTGCCAGCACCCCGATCCGGTTACGCACAGATACGCAGTATTTT
TRBJ2-7 | TRBD1 | few | TRBV2 | 15 | CASSERARGIYEQYF | TGTGCCAGCAGTGAAAGGGCCAGGGGGATCTACGAGCAGTACTTC
TRBJ2-1 | - | - | TRBV9 | 13 | CASSGTGHNEQFF | TGTGCCAGCAGCGGTACTGGGCACAATGAGCAGTTCTTC
TRBJ2-7 | - | - | TRBV4-3 | 16 | CASSQETLGLSYEQYF | TGCGCCAGCAGCCAAGAAACGCTAGGCCTCTCCTACGAGCAGTACTTC
TRBJ2-5 | - | - | TRBV11-2 | 15 | CASSLEVIGGETQYF | TGTGCCAGCAGCTTAGAGGTTATCGGGGGAGAGACCCAGTACTTC
TRBJ1-1 | - | - | TRBV6-5 | 13 | CASNGGANTEAFF | TGTGCCAGCAACGGGGGGGCGAACACTGAAGCTTTCTTT
TRBJ2-7 | - | - | TRBV4-2 | 13 | CASSSLQGYEQYF | TGTGCCAGCAGCAGTTTACAGGGATACGAGCAGTACTTC
TRBJ1-2 | - | - | TRBV5-8 | 15 | CASSLVSGNSYGYTF | TGTGCCAGCAGCTTGGTGTCCGGGAACAGCTATGGCTACACCTTC